Given below is one T cell receptor (beta chain) in context. V trimming: 5 bases; J trimming: 7 bases; junction bases outside the gene matches: 9. CDR1 MDHEN and CDR2 SYDVKM come from the germline V gene. The CDR3 covers 15 residues. Authors' analysis steps: Reference gene primer amplification in the assay estimated nucleated cell counts. Using immunoSEQ multiplex PCR, the repertoire was profiled, and TCRdb retains in-frame clones only, with some absent. That table gives V, J and clone size, and the DNA gave D and trimming. The sample includes about 110,000 clones, under 85% of them seen just once. The data belong to a study of blood T cell repertoires in COVID-19. The overall study: There were acute and convalescent COVID-19 samples, and they came from the United States, Italy and Spain. The analysed material was cDNA or gDNA that came from T cells, B-cell-depleted T cells, or PBMCs.

Sequencing input: peripheral blood. The chain couples TRBV28 to TRBJ1-4; 8 nucleotides match TRBD1. This clonotype was obtained from a woman aged 70-85 years with acute or convalescent COVID-19. The CDR3 DNA reads as TGTGCCAGCAGTGAAACAGGGGGGAGAGGTGAAAAACTGTTTTTT. Amino acid sequence: CASSETGGRGEKLFF.